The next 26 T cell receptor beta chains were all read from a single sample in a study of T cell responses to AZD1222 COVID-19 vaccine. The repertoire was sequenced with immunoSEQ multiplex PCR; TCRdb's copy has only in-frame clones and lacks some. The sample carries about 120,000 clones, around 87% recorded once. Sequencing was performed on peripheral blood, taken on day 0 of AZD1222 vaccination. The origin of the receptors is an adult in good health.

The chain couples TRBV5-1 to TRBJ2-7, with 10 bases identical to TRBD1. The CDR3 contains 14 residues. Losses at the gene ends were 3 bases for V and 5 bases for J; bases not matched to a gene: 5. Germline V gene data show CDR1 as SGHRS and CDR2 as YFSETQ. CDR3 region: CASSSGTGVNEQYF. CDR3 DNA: TGCGCCAGCAGCTCGGGGACAGGGGTGAACGAGCAGTACTTC.

CDR3: CASSQRGQDYGYTF. CDR3 in DNA: TGCGCCAGCAGCCAAAGGGGGCAGGACTATGGCTACACCTTC. The chain carries TRBV5-1 and TRBJ1-2; TRBD1 aligns across 7 bases. The CDR3 has 14 amino acids. Trimming took 4 bases from V and 3 from J; bases not matched to a gene: 6. From germline, CDR1 is SGHRS and CDR2 YFSETQ.

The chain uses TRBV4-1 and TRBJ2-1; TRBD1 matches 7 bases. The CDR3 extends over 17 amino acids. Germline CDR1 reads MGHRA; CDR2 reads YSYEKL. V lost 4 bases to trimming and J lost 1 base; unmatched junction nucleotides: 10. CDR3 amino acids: CASSRAIGTVSYNEQFF. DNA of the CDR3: TGCGCCAGCAGCCGAGCAATAGGGACAGTATCCTACAATGAGCAGTTCTTC.

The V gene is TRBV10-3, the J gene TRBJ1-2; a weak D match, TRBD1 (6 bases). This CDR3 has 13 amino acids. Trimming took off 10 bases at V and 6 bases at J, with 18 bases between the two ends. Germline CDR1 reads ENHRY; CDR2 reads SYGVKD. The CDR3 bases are TGTGCCACTAACAGGGAAGAGGTGGATGGCTACACCTTC. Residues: CATNREEVDGYTF.

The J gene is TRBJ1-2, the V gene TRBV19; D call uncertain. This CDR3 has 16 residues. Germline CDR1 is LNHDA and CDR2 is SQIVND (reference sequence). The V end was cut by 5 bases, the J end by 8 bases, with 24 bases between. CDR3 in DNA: TGTGCCAGTAGTCTCAACTTACTCTGGAGGGATGGCGGCTACACCTTC. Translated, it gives CASSLNLLWRDGGYTF.

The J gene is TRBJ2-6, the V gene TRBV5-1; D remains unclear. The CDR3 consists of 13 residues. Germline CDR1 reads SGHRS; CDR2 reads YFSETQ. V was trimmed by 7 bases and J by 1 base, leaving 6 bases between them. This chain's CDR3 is CASFGSGANVLTF. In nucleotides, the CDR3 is TGCGCCAGCTTTGGGTCTGGGGCCAACGTCCTGACTTTC.

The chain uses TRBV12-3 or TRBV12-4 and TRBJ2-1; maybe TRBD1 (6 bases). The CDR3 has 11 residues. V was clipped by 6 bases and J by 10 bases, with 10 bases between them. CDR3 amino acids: CASRTGLEQFF. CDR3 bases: TGTGCCAGCAGAACAGGGTTGGAGCAGTTCTTC.

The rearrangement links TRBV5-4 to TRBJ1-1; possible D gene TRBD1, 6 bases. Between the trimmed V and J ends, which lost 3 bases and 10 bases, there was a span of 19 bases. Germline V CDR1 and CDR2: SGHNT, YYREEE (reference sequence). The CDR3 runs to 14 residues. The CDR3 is CASSSTQGPFGAFF. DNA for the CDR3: TGTGCCAGCAGCTCAACACAGGGCCCCTTTGGAGCTTTCTTT. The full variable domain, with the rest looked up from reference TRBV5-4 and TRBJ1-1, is ETGVTQSPTHLIKTRGQQVTLRCSSQSGHNTVSWYQQALGQGPQFIFQYYREEENGRGNFPPRFSGLQFPNYSSELNVNALELDDSALYLCASSSTQGPFGAFFGQGTRLTVV.

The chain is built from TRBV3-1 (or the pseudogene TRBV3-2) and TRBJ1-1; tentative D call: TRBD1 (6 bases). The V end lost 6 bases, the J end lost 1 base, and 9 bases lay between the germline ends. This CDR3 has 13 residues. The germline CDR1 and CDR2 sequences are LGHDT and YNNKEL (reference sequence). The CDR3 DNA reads TGTGCCAGCAGGGCGACAGGGAACACTGAAGCTTTCTTT. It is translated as CASRATGNTEAFF.

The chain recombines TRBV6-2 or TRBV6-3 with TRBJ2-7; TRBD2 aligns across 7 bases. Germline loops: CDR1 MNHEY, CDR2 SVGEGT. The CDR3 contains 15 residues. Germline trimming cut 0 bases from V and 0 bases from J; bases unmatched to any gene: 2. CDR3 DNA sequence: TGTGCCAGCAGTTACTCGGCGGGGGTCTCCTACGAGCAGTACTTC. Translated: CASSYSAGVSYEQYF.

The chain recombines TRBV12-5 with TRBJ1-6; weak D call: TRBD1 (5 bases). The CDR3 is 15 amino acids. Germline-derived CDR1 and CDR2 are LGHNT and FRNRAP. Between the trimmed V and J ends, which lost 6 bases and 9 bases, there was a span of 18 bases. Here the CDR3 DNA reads TGTGCTAGTGGGTCGGGGGACGAGAGCCGTTCACCCCTCCACTTT. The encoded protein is CASGSGDESRSPLHF. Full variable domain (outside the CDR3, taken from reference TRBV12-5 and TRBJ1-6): DARVTQTPRHKVTEMGQEVTMRCQPILGHNTVFWYRQTMMQGLELLAYFRNRAPLDDSGMPKDRFSAEMPDATLATLKIQPSEPRDSAVYFCASGSGDESRSPLHFGNGTRLTVT.

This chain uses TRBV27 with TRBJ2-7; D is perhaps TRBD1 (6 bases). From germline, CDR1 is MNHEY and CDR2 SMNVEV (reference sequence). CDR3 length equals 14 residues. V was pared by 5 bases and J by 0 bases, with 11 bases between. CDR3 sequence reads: CASSPRTDSYEQYF. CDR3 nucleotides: TGTGCCAGCAGTCCCAGGACAGACTCCTACGAGCAGTACTTC.

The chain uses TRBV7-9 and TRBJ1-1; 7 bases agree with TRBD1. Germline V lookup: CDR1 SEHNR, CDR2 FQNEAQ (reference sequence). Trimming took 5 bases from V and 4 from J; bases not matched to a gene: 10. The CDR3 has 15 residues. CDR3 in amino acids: CASSARGQRGTEAFF. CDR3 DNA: TGTGCCAGCAGCGCCCGGGGACAGAGGGGCACTGAAGCTTTCTTT. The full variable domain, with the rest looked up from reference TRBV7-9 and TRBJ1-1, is DTGVSQNPRHKITKRGQNVTFRCDPISEHNRLYWYRQTLGQGPEFLTYFQNEAQLEKSRLLSDRFSAERPKGSFSTLEIQRTEQGDSAMYLCASSARGQRGTEAFFGQGTRLTVV.

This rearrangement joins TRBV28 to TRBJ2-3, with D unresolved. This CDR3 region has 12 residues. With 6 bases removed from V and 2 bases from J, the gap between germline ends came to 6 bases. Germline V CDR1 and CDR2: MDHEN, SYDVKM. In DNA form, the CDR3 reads TGTGCCAGCAGGTCTGACACAGATACGCAGTATTTT. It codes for CASRSDTDTQYF.

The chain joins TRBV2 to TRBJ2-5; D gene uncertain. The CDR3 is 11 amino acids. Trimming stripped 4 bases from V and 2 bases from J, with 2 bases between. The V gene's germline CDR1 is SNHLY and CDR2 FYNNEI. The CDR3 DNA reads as TGTGCCAGCAGTGTACAAGAGACCCAGTACTTC. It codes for CASSVQETQYF.

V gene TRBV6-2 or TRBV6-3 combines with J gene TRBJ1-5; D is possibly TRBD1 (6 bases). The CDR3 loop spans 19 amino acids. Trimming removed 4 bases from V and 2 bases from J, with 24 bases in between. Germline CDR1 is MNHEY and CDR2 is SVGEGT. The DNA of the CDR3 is TGTGCCAGCAGTTCCTATCTGACAACAGGGCGAAGGGGCAATCAGCCCCAGCATTTT. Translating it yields CASSSYLTTGRRGNQPQHF.

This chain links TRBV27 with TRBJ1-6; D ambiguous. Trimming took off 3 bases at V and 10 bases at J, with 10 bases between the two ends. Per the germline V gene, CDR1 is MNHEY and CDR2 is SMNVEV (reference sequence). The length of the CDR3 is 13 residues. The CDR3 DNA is TGTGCCAGCAGTTTTTCACTGGGGTCACCCCTCCACTTT. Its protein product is CASSFSLGSPLHF.

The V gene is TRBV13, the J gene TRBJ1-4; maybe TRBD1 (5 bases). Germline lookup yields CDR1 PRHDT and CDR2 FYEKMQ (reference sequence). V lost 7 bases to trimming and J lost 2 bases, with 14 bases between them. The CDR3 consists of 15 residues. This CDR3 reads CASTRGGGTNEKLFF. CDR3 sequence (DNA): TGTGCCAGCACCCGGGGGGGTGGGACTAATGAAAAACTGTTTTTT.

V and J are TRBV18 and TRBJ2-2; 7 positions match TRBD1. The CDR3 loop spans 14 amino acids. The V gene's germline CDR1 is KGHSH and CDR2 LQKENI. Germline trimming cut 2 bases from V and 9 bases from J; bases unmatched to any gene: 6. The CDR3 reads CASSPGQGDRELFF. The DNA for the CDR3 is TGTGCCAGCTCACCAGGGCAGGGGGACCGGGAGCTGTTTTTT.

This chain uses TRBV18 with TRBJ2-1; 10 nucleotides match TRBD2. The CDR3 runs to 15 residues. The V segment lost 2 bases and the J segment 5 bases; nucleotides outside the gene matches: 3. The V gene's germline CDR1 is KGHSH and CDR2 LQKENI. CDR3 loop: CASSPALAGDNEQFF. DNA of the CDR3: TGTGCCAGCTCACCAGCGCTAGCGGGGGACAATGAGCAGTTCTTC.

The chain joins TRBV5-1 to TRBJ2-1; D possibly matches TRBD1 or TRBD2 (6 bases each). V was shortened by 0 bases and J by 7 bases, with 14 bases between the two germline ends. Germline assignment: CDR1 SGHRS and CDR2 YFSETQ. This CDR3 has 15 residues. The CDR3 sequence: CASSLAGATSNEQFF. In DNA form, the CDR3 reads TGCGCCAGCAGCTTGGCGGGGGCAACGTCTAATGAGCAGTTCTTC.

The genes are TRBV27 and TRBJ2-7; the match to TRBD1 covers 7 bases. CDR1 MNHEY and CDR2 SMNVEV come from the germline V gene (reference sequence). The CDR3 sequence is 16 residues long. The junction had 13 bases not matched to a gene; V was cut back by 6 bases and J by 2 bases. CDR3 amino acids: CASRSTGQGLAYEQYF. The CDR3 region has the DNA TGTGCCAGCAGGTCGACAGGGCAGGGGTTAGCCTACGAGCAGTACTTC.

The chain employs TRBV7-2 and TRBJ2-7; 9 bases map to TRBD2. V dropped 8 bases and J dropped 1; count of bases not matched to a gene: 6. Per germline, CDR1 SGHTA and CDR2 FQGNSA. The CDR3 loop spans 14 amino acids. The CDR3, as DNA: TGTGCCAGCGGAAAGCGGGGGGAATCCTACGAGCAGTACTTC. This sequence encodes CASGKRGESYEQYF.

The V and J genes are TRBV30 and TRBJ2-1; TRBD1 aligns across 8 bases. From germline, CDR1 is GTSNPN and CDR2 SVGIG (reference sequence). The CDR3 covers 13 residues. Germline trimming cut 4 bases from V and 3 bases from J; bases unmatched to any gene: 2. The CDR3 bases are TGTGCCTGGACAGGGGGCTTCTACAATGAGCAGTTCTTC. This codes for CAWTGGFYNEQFF.

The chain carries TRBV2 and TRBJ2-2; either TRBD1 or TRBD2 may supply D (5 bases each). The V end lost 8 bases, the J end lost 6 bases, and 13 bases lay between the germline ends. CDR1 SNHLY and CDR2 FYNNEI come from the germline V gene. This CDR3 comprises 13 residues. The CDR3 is CASYAGRAGELFF. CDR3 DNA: TGTGCCAGCTACGCAGGGCGGGCCGGGGAGCTGTTTTTT.

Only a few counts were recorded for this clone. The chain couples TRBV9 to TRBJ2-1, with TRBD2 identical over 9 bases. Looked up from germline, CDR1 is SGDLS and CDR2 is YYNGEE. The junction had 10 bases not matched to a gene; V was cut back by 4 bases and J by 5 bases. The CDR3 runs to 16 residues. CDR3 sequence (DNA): TGTGCCAGCAGCTTAACCGGGACTAGCATCCACAATGAGCAGTTCTTC. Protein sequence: CASSLTGTSIHNEQFF.